Listed below are T cell receptor beta chains from one sample, sequenced in a study of PD-1 blockade in classical Hodgkin lymphoma. Profiled with immunoSEQ multiplex PCR; TCRdb holds only in-frame clones, not every one. The table includes roughly 4,000 clones, less than 75% detected once. The sample here was CD8+ T cells from blood, taken before the fourth cycle of nivolumab. The source of these receptors is a human donor with classical Hodgkin lymphoma. The CDR3 runs from the conserved cysteine through the conserved F or W. The order of the fields is J gene, D gene, clone size, V gene, CDR3 protein, CDR3 DNA. The D gene is left open where the match is weak. Expanded clones get a size class; other rows say once, few or many, or leave the size out.

>TRBJ2-1|-|-|TRBV7-8
CASSLKGSGREQFF
TGTGCCAGCAGCTTGAAGGGCAGTGGCAGGGAGCAGTTCTTC
>TRBJ2-7|-|-|TRBV9
CASSGGPSSYEQYF
TGTGCCAGCAGCGGGGGCCCTTCTTCCTACGAGCAGTACTTC
>TRBJ2-2|TRBD1|-|TRBV5-4
CASSLAYGTGKRAGELFF
TGTGCCAGCAGCTTGGCCTACGGGACAGGGAAGAGGGCCGGGGAGCTGTTTTTT
>TRBJ2-1|-|-|TRBV5-6
CASSFSELNEQFF
TGTGCCAGCAGCTTTTCAGAGCTCAATGAGCAGTTCTTC
>TRBJ2-3|TRBD1|-|TRBV6-5
CASSYQGQGRTDTQYF
TGTGCCAGCAGTTATCAAGGACAGGGGAGGACAGATACGCAGTATTTT
>TRBJ1-3|-|-|TRBV7-6
CASSSGQLSSGNTIYF
TGTGCCAGCAGCTCGGGACAACTGAGCTCTGGAAACACCATATATTTT
>TRBJ2-3|TRBD2|-|TRBV2
CASPLAGGSTDTQYF
TGTGCCAGTCCTCTAGCGGGGGGATCCACAGATACGCAGTATTTT
>TRBJ2-6|-|-|TRBV4-1
CASSQGGISGANVLTF
TGCGCCAGCAGCCAAGGTGGTATCTCTGGGGCCAACGTCCTGACTTTC
>TRBJ1-5|-|-|TRBV12-5
CASGSSNQPQHF
TGTGCTAGTGGGAGTAGCAATCAGCCCCAGCATTTT
>TRBJ2-2|-|-|TRBV7-3
CASSPFSGRPNTGELFF
TGTGCCAGCAGCCCCTTCAGCGGCCGCCCGAACACCGGGGAGCTGTTTTTT
>TRBJ1-3|-|-|TRBV14
CASSREGSVNTIYF
TGTGCCAGCAGCCGGGAGGGGTCTGTGAACACCATATATTTT
>TRBJ2-2|TRBD1|-|TRBV7-8
CASRQGTGVTGELFF
TGTGCCAGCAGGCAAGGGACAGGGGTCACCGGGGAGCTGTTTTTT
>TRBJ2-1|-|-|TRBV5-6
CASSLGDNEQFF
TGTGCCAGCAGCCTCGGGGACAATGAGCAGTTCTTC
>TRBJ2-4|TRBD2|-|TRBV5-6
CASSSRGLAKNIRYF
TGTGCCAGCAGCTCCAGGGGACTAGCCAAAAACATTCGGTACTTC
>TRBJ1-2|TRBD1|-|TRBV5-8
CASSERTGLSGYTF
TGTGCCAGCAGCGAACGGACAGGGCTTTCGGGCTACACCTTC
>TRBJ2-5|-|-|TRBV7-9
CASSFPGQHETQYF
TGTGCCAGCAGCTTTCCAGGGCAGCACGAGACCCAGTACTTC
>TRBJ1-1|-|once|TRBV4-3
CASSQGPGMNTEAFF
TGCGCCAGCAGCCAAGGACCGGGGATGAACACTGAAGCTTTCTTT
>TRBJ2-2|-|-|TRBV7-2
CASSLYRKNTGELFF
TGTGCCAGCAGCTTATACCGAAAAAACACCGGGGAGCTGTTTTTT
>TRBJ2-5|TRBD2|-|TRBV27
CASSSSSGGRPQQETQYF
TGTGCCAGCAGTTCCTCTAGCGGGGGGCGCCCCCAACAAGAGACCCAGTACTTC
>TRBJ2-5|-|-|TRBV7-9
CASSLRTGNQETQYF
TGTGCCAGCAGCTTGCGGACTGGGAACCAAGAGACCCAGTACTTC
>TRBJ1-5|-|-|TRBV7-2
CASSERGGRGNQPQHF
TGTGCCAGCAGCGAAAGGGGGGGCCGGGGCAATCAGCCCCAGCATTTT